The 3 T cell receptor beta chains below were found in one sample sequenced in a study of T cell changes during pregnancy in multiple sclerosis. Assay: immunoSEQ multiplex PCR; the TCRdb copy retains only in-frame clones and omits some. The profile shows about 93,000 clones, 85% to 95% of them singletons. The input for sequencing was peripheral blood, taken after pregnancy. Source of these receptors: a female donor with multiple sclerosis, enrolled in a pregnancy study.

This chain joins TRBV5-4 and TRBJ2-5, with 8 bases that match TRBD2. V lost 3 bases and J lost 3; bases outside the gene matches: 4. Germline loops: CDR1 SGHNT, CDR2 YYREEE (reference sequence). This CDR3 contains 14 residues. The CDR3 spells CASSSGTRKETQYF. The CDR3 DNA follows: TGTGCCAGCAGCTCTGGGACTAGAAAAGAGACCCAGTACTTC.

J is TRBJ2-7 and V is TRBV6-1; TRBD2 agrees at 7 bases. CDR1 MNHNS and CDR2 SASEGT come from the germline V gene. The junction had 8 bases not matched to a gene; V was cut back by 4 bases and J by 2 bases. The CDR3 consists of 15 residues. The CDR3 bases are TGTGCCAGCAGTGTGGGAGGGGTCCCTGCCTACGAGCAGTACTTC. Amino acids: CASSVGGVPAYEQYF.

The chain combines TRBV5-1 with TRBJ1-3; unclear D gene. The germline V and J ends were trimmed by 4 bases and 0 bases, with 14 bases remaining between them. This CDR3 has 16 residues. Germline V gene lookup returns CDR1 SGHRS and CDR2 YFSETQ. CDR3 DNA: TGCGCCAGCAGCGAATTCGCTAGATCCTCTGGAAACACCATATATTTT. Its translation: CASSEFARSSGNTIYF. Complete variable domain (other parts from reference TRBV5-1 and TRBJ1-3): KAGVTQTPRYLIKTRGQQVTLSCSPISGHRSVSWYQQTPGQGLQFLFEYFSETQRNKGNFPGRFSGRQFSNSRSEMNVSTLELGDSALYLCASSEFARSSGNTIYFGEGSWLTVV.